This TCR beta chain was captured in a study of breast tumors, draining lymph nodes, adjacent tissues. The study, taken as a whole, reports: Tumor T cell lymph node origin was a supported hypothesis, not proven. Most tumor T cells seemingly derive from lymph node, then expand in tumor. Tumor TCR diversity was below lymph nodes but above nontumor tissue.

Germline trimming cut 5 bases from V and 3 bases from J; bases unmatched to any gene: 7. CDR1 and CDR2 (germline): SGHTA, FQGTGA. The length of the CDR3 is 15 residues. The lymph nodes were axillary draining lymph nodes from breast cancer patients. This clonotype came up many times. The target antigen is unknown. TCRdb used MiXCR to reprocess the multiplex PCR reads, holding one entry per CDR3 protein. This table holds approximately 280,000 distinct CDR3 sequences, around 30% found once. The sequence came from a female donor with breast cancer. Some clones in this sample may be carry-over from other donors' samples. The chain combines TRBV7-3 with TRBJ2-7, with 10 bases that match TRBD2. Specimen: axillary lymph node tissue. CDR3 DNA sequence: TGTGCCAGCAGCCCTACCCCTAGCGGGAGCTACGAGCAGTACTTC. It yields the protein CASSPTPSGSYEQYF.